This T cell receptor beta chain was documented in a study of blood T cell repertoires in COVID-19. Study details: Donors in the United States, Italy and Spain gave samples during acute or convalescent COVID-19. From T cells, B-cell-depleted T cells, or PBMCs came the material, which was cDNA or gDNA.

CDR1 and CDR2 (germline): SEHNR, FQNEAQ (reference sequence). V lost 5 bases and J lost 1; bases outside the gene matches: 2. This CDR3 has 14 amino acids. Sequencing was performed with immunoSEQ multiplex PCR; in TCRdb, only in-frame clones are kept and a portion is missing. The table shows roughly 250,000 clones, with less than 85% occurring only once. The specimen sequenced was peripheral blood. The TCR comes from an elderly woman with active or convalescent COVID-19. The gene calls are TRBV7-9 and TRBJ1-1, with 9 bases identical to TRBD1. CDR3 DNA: TGTGCCAGCAGCGGGACAGGGAGGAACACTGAAGCTTTCTTT. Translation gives CASSGTGRNTEAFF.